A selection of T cell receptor beta chains follows, all from one sample in a study of cytomegalovirus exposure and HLA in healthy donors. The method was immunoSEQ multiplex PCR; TCRdb's version includes in-frame clones alone and lacks a portion of them. There are 120,000 or so clones in the sample; about 75% occur only once, and less than 3% lies in the top ten. Source material: PBMCs. The receptors were sampled from a woman in her thirties or forties in good health and CMV-seropositive. CDR3s include the opening cysteine and the closing phenylalanine or tryptophan. A D gene is named only where the DNA matches it firmly. Not all rows give a size; the values are once, few, many and, for expanded clones, a class.

- | TRBJ2-1 | TRBV5-4 | TRBD2 | CASSLGAGGRNEQFF | TGTGCCAGCAGCTTGGGGGCGGGGGGGAGGAATGAGCAGTTCTTC
once | TRBJ2-5 | TRBV4-2 | - | CASSQDTGLGETQYF | TGTGCCAGCAGCCAAGACACGGGACTCGGAGAGACCCAGTACTTC
- | TRBJ1-5 | TRBV4-2 | - | CASSQDGSGGSQPQHF | TGTGCCAGCAGCCAAGATGGGTCCGGGGGATCTCAGCCCCAGCATTTT
- | TRBJ1-1 | TRBV6-5 | - | CASSFDHGTEAFF | TGTGCCAGCAGTTTTGACCACGGGACTGAAGCTTTCTTT
- | TRBJ2-3 | TRBV7-2 | - | CASSLRHRTDTQYF | TGTGCCAGCAGCTTAAGACACCGCACAGATACGCAGTATTTT
- | TRBJ1-1 | TRBV9 | - | CASSAEGNTEAFF | TGTGCCAGCAGCGCAGAGGGGAACACTGAAGCTTTCTTT
- | TRBJ2-5 | TRBV6-6 | TRBD2 | CASMASGGRETQYF | TGTGCCAGCATGGCTAGCGGGGGGAGGGAGACCCAGTACTTC
many | TRBJ1-1 | TRBV10-3 | - | CAISVPGGEAFF | TGTGCCATCAGTGTCCCGGGAGGTGAAGCTTTCTTT
- | TRBJ2-7 | TRBV27 | - | CASNTRQTSYEQYF | TGTGCCAGCAACACGAGACAGACGAGCTACGAGCAGTACTTC
- | TRBJ1-1 | TRBV6-1 | - | CASSEAQRSEAFF | TGTGCCAGCAGTGAAGCGCAGAGGTCTGAAGCTTTCTTT
- | TRBJ1-4 | TRBV28 | TRBD1 | CASSLGQEPEKLFF | TGTGCCAGCAGTTTAGGACAGGAGCCTGAAAAACTGTTTTTT
- | TRBJ2-7 | TRBV30 | - | CAWRRSGEQYF | TGTGCCTGGAGAAGAAGCGGCGAGCAGTACTTC
- | TRBJ1-4 | TRBV4-3 | - | CASRSDRATNEKLFF | TGCGCCAGCAGATCCGACAGAGCAACTAATGAAAAACTGTTTTTT
- | TRBJ1-2 | TRBV27 | - | CASGNRAQGYTF | TGTGCCAGCGGGAACAGGGCACAAGGCTACACCTTC
few | TRBJ1-5 | TRBV5-1 | TRBD1 | CASSLAGGSQPQHF | TGCGCCAGCAGCTTGGCAGGGGGCAGTCAGCCCCAGCATTTT
- | TRBJ2-5 | TRBV27 | - | CASRSRRGQETQYF | TGTGCCAGCAGATCGCGGAGGGGACAGGAGACCCAGTACTTC
- | TRBJ2-7 | TRBV4-3 | - | CASSQGVATDEQYF | TGCGCCAGCAGCCAAGGTGTGGCCACCGACGAGCAGTACTTC
- | TRBJ2-7 | TRBV7-9 | - | CASSLAGAPGEQYF | TGTGCCAGCAGCTTAGCGGGGGCACCTGGCGAGCAGTACTTC
- | TRBJ2-3 | TRBV6-5 | - | CASSIQGTDTQYF | TGTGCCAGCAGTATTCAGGGCACAGATACGCAGTATTTT
- | TRBJ2-7 | TRBV27 | - | CASSFPVGGEQYF | TGTGCCAGCAGTTTCCCCGTGGGGGGAGAGCAGTACTTC
- | TRBJ1-1 | TRBV27 | TRBD1 | CASSFGQELNTEAFF | TGTGCCAGCAGTTTCGGACAGGAGTTAAACACTGAAGCTTTCTTT
- | TRBJ2-7 | TRBV19 | - | CASSTTISYEQYF | TGTGCCAGTAGTACCACTATCTCCTACGAGCAGTACTTC
few | TRBJ2-7 | TRBV28 | - | CASSSVLSLSPQYF | TGTGCCAGCAGCTCCGTCCTGTCTTTGTCCCCGCAGTACTTC
- | TRBJ2-7 | TRBV4-3 | TRBD2 | CASSPTTSPSYEQYF | TGCGCCAGCAGCCCGACGACTAGCCCCTCCTACGAGCAGTACTTC
- | TRBJ2-7 | TRBV19 | TRBD2 | CASSIVAGVYEQYF | TGTGCCAGTAGTATAGTAGCGGGAGTCTACGAGCAGTACTTC
- | TRBJ2-5 | TRBV6-5 | - | CASSTTRQYQETQYF | TGTGCCAGCAGCACCACCCGTCAGTACCAAGAGACCCAGTACTTC
- | TRBJ2-7 | TRBV27 | - | CASSLSTQGYEQYF | TGTGCCAGCAGTTTGTCCACACAGGGTTACGAGCAGTACTTC
- | TRBJ2-7 | TRBV7-3 | TRBD2 | CASSLGTSGIYEQYF | TGTGCCAGCAGCTTAGGGACTAGCGGGATCTACGAGCAGTACTTC
- | TRBJ2-3 | TRBV7-3 | - | CASSLSGDTQYF | TGTGCCAGCAGCTTAAGTGGCGATACGCAGTATTTT
- | TRBJ2-1 | TRBV5-1 | - | CASGLMLRPDSYNEQFF | TGCGCCAGCGGACTTATGCTGAGACCCGACTCCTACAATGAGCAGTTCTTC
few | TRBJ1-1 | TRBV5-6 | TRBD1 | CASSSGQPIYF | TGTGCCAGCAGCTCGGGACAGCCGATCTATTTT
- | TRBJ1-2 | TRBV28 | - | CASSSQGRGYTF | TGTGCCAGCAGTTCGCAGGGGCGCGGCTACACCTTC
- | TRBJ2-3 | TRBV7-8 | TRBD2 | CASSPGTSGSTDTQYF | TGTGCCAGCAGCCCCGGGACTAGCGGGAGCACAGATACGCAGTATTTT
few | TRBJ2-3 | TRBV30 | - | CAWTGRTGWDTQYF | TGTGCCTGGACGGGGCGAACAGGGTGGGATACGCAGTATTTT
- | TRBJ1-6 | TRBV14 | TRBD1 | CASSQVSGTGTNSPLHF | TGTGCCAGCAGCCAAGTATCGGGGACAGGGACTAATTCACCCCTCCACTTT
- | TRBJ2-7 | TRBV25-1 | - | CASSDVRQGVSYEQYF | TGTGCCAGCAGTGACGTCCGGCAGGGTGTTTCCTACGAGCAGTACTTC
- | TRBJ2-4 | TRBV15 | TRBD2 | CATSRDWGRGVIQYF | TGTGCCACCAGCAGAGATTGGGGTCGGGGGGTAATTCAGTACTTC
once | TRBJ2-1 | TRBV6-5 | - | CASSPLSGLGNEQFF | TGTGCCAGCAGCCCCTTGAGCGGGCTCGGCAATGAGCAGTTCTTC
- | TRBJ2-1 | TRBV7-6 | TRBD2 | CASSSLSGSRYNEQFF | TGTGCCAGCAGCTCACTCAGCGGGAGTCGGTACAATGAGCAGTTCTTC
few | TRBJ1-5 | TRBV19 | - | CASSGDRFEAQHF | TGTGCCAGTAGTGGTGACAGGTTTGAAGCCCAGCATTTT
- | TRBJ1-2 | TRBV2 | - | CASSEWGHDGYTF | TGTGCCAGCAGTGAATGGGGGCATGATGGCTACACCTTC
- | TRBJ1-2 | TRBV30 | - | CALKDRLKNYGYTF | TGTGCCTTAAAAGACAGGTTGAAAAACTATGGCTACACCTTC
- | TRBJ2-7 | TRBV19 | TRBD1 | CASSRDSLTYEQYF | TGTGCCAGTAGTAGGGACAGCTTAACCTACGAGCAGTACTTC
few | TRBJ2-1 | TRBV2 | TRBD1 | CASRGTGVYNEQFF | TGTGCCAGCAGAGGGACAGGGGTTTACAATGAGCAGTTCTTC
- | TRBJ1-4 | TRBV19 | TRBD1 | CASSQTGGADEKLFF | TGTGCCAGTAGCCAAACAGGGGGCGCGGATGAAAAACTGTTTTTT
- | TRBJ1-1 | TRBV19 | TRBD1 | CASSILTGDGEAFF | TGTGCCAGTAGTATACTGACAGGGGATGGTGAAGCTTTCTTT
- | TRBJ2-1 | TRBV5-1 | - | CASSLDPSGSYNEQFF | TGCGCCAGCAGCTTGGACCCCTCCGGGTCCTACAATGAGCAGTTCTTC
- | TRBJ1-4 | TRBV18 | TRBD1 | CASSPTGGEKLFF | TGTGCCAGCTCACCGACAGGGGGGGAAAAACTGTTTTTT
many | TRBJ2-1 | TRBV7-9 | - | CASSLQGNWDEQFF | TGTGCCAGCAGCTTACAGGGAAATTGGGATGAGCAGTTCTTC
- | TRBJ1-2 | TRBV7-2 | TRBD1 | CASSPTGDAAGYTF | TGTGCCAGCAGCCCGACAGGGGACGCCGCGGGCTACACCTTC
- | TRBJ1-2 | TRBV7-9 | TRBD1 | CASSVGQNYGYTF | TGTGCCAGCAGCGTGGGACAGAACTATGGCTACACCTTC
- | TRBJ2-2 | TRBV19 | - | CASSILERSTGELFF | TGTGCCAGTAGTATCTTAGAGAGGAGTACCGGGGAGCTGTTTTTT
once | TRBJ2-7 | TRBV5-4 | - | CASSGEDSTYEQYF | TGTGCCAGCAGCGGAGAGGACAGTACCTACGAGCAGTACTTC
- | TRBJ1-2 | TRBV9 | TRBD1 | CASSVAGQGDYGYTF | TGTGCCAGCAGCGTAGCGGGACAGGGGGACTATGGCTACACCTTC
- | TRBJ1-4 | TRBV6-1 | - | CASSEDRGGYEKLFF | TGTGCCAGCAGTGAAGACCGGGGGGGCTATGAAAAACTGTTTTTT
- | TRBJ1-1 | TRBV30 | - | CAWSRQMNTEAFF | TGTGCCTGGAGTCGTCAGATGAACACTGAAGCTTTCTTT
- | TRBJ2-1 | TRBV5-1 | - | CASSVGLPNEQFF | TGCGCCAGCAGCGTGGGACTTCCTAATGAGCAGTTCTTC
- | TRBJ1-4 | TRBV7-9 | - | CASSPWVQGTLFF | TGTGCCAGCAGCCCCTGGGTACAGGGTACACTGTTTTTT